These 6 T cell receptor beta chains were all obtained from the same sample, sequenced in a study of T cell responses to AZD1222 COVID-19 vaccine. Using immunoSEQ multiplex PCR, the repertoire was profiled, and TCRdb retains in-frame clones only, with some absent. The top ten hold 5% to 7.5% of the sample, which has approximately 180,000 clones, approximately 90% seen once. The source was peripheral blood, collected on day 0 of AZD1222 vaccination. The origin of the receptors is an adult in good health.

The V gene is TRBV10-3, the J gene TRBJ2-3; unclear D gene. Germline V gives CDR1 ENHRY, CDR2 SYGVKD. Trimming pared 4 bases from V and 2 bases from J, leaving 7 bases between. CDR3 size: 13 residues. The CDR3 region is CAISGENTDTQYF. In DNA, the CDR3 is TGTGCCATCAGTGGGGAAAACACAGATACGCAGTATTTT.

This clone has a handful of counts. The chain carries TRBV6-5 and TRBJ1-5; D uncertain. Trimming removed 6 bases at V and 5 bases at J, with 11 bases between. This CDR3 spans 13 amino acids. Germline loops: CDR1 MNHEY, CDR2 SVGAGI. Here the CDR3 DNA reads TGTGCCAGCAGCAAAAGGGCCGATCAGCCCCAGCATTTT. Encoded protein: CASSKRADQPQHF.

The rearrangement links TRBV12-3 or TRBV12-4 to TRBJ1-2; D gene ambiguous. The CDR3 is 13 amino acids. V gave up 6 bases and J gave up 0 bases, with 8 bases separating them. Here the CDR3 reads CASRRSPNYGYTF. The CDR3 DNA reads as TGTGCCAGCAGAAGGTCACCTAACTATGGCTACACCTTC.

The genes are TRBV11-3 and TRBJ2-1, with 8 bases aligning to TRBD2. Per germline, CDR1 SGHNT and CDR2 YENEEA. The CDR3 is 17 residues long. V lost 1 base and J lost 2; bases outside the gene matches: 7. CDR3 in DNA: TGTGCCAGCAGCTTAGGATGGCGGGAGGTAGCCTACAATGAGCAGTTCTTC. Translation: CASSLGWREVAYNEQFF.

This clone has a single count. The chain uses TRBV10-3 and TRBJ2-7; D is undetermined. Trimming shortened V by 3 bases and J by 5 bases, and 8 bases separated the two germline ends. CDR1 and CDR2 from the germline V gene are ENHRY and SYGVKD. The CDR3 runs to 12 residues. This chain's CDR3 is CAISEHVNEQYF. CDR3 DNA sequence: TGTGCCATCAGTGAACATGTCAACGAGCAGTACTTC.

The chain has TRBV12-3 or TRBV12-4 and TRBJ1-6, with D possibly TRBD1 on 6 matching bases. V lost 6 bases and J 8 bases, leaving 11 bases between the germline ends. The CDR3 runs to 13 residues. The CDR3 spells CASSPRGDSPLHF. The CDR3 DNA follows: TGTGCCAGCAGCCCCAGGGGTGATTCACCCCTCCACTTT.